This T cell receptor (beta chain) was profiled in a study of blood T cell repertoires in COVID-19. Study as a whole: Acute-phase and convalescent COVID-19 samples originated in the United States, Italy and Spain. PBMCs, B-cell-depleted T cells, or T cells provided the cDNA or gDNA that made up the material.

Original analysis: Nucleated cell counts were estimated from reference gene primer amplification. Profiled with immunoSEQ multiplex PCR; TCRdb holds only in-frame clones, not every one. Clone size and the V and J calls come from that table; the DNA yielded D and trimming. The sample includes about 200,000 clones, roughly 86% of them seen just once. The germline V gene encodes CDR1 SGHKS and CDR2 YYEKEE (reference sequence). V gave up 1 base and J gave up 0 bases, with 7 bases separating them. The CDR3 totals 14 residues. This chain connects TRBV5-5 to TRBJ1-1; D is unclear. The TCR sequence derives from a man younger than 35 with active or convalescent COVID-19. The material sequenced was peripheral blood. CDR3 residues: CASSLSGMNTEAFF. The DNA for the CDR3 is TGTGCCAGCAGCTTGTCAGGAATGAACACTGAAGCTTTCTTT.